The subject of this entry is one T cell receptor (beta chain). Its antigen is still unknown. Method: immunoSEQ multiplex PCR; TCRdb's copy keeps in-frame clones and lacks some. This table has some 120,000 clones, about nine tenths appearing once. The trim removed 0 bases at V and 7 bases at J, leaving 3 bases unmatched. Germline assignment: CDR1 SGHRS and CDR2 YFSETQ. The CDR3 totals 15 residues. This record comes from a study of cytomegalovirus exposure and HLA in healthy donors. Turning to the study itself: The same platform used for the 600 to 750 first-cohort repertoires was also used for the 120 validation repertoires, as a later analysis reported.

Study-wide points: The study designated 160 or so TCR beta chains cytomegalovirus-associated.

The specimen sequenced was PBMCs. The V and J genes are TRBV5-1 and TRBJ2-2, with TRBD2 identical over 10 bases. The TCR originated in a man aged 30 to 45 in good health and CMV-seronegative. The CDR3 spells CASSLESSGSGELFF. In nucleotides, the CDR3 is TGCGCCAGCAGCTTGGAGTCTAGCGGGAGCGGGGAGCTGTTTTTT.